This record covers a single T cell receptor beta chain. The antigen it recognizes is unknown. The CDR3 holds 16 amino acids from the cysteine to the phenylalanine. No DNA has been recorded. In the germline V gene, CDR1 corresponds to SNHLY and CDR2 to FYNNEI. This sample was sequenced with a NextSeq 550. The Human TCR Profiling Kit (MiLaboratory) was used to make UMI-labeled 5' RACE TRB cDNA libraries. The full amount of extracted RNA was used for cDNA synthesis, and the full amount of resulting cDNA was used for PCR amplification. Libraries were prepared in parallel using an identical number of PCR cycles. The published analysis was carried out like this. With a requirement of at least two reads per UMI, MIGEC and MiXCR extracted about 52,000 +/- 9,100 unique UMI-labeled TRB cDNA molecules per library. On average, each library contained about 40,000 +/- 10,000 functional in-frame TRB CDR3 nucleotide clonotypes without stop codons. After downsampling to 5000 UMI-labeled TRB molecules per sample, diversity metrics such as normalized Shannon-Wiener and Chao1 were calculated in VDJtools. VDJtools was used to calculate clonotype-size-weighted physicochemical properties of the central five CDR3 residues, namely interaction energy, strength, volume and Kidera factor 4. Following reprocessing of the reads by TCRdb, the data hold one row per CDR3 protein sequence and no DNA is available. The V and J calls and clone size are TCRdb's, not the authors'. This specimen's table enumerates 92,000 or so distinct CDR3 sequences. Of the sample, 0.95% to 1.4% is held by the ten largest clones.

Each CD8+ T cell subset was flow-sorted in triplicate, and around 320,000 cells per subset were placed directly into RLT lysis buffer. To keep memory contaminants out, a stringent definition of naive CD8+ T cells was applied: CD45RO-CCR7+CD27+CD95-. Using standard density gradient centrifugation, peripheral blood mononuclear cells were isolated from buffy coats. A FACSAria III was used to flow-sort naive CD8+ T cells into CXCR3-negative and CXCR3-positive populations. Total RNA was extracted from sorted cells using an RNeasy Mini Kit. The data are from a study of CXCR3-negative and CXCR3-positive naive CD8 T cells (dated by TCRdb to between 2018 and 2021). The study in broad terms: In total, approximately 140 million TRB reads were obtained, or roughly 1.5 +/- 0.3 million reads per library. TRBV-TRBJ cluster analysis included naive subsets from 5 donors and memory cells from 3 donors. Diversity and physicochemical repertoire analyses covered around 10 donors pooled from two independent experiments. Paper-wide results and their limitations: Because CXCR3 expression was partially decreased after cryopreservation, freshly isolated PBMCs were used for most assays. Because surface CD5, which is linked to self-reactivity in mice, was comparable between the naive subsets, TCR interaction strength was also inferred from TRB CDR3 physicochemical properties. TRBV-TRBJ usage was similar between naive CXCR3-negative and CXCR3-positive cells from the same donor, while memory cells showed distinct patterns. TRB CDR3s from CXCR3-positive naive cells showed higher hydrophobicity (lower Kidera factor 4), lower energy, and higher strength and volume indices than CXCR3-negative naive cells. Both naive subsets had comparably high repertoire diversity, while memory CD8+ T cells had much lower repertoire diversity.

The sequenced sample consisted of naive CXCR3- CD8+ T cells from blood. The sample's cell subset or site, from its label and the paper: CD45RO-CCR7+CD27+CD95- naive CD8+ T cells lacking CXCR3 (TNR3-). The clonotype was recovered from a human donor in good health. Some clones in this sample may be carry-over from other donors' samples. Recombination joined TRBV2 with TRBJ1-1; as DNA is missing, the TRBD1 call by TCRdb cannot be tested. CDR3 protein: CASSVGRTGRNTEAFF.